A selection of T cell receptor beta chains follows, all from one sample in a study of Graves' ophthalmopathy and Graves' hyperthyroidism. MiXCR was run by TCRdb on the multiplex PCR reads, yielding one entry per CDR3 protein. There are nearly 400,000 distinct CDR3 sequences in the sample; 15% to 20% occur only once, and 1.6% lies in the top ten. Sequenced material: peripheral blood. These receptors were obtained from a woman between 18 and 29 years old with Graves' ophthalmopathy. Each CDR3 is given without its conserved first and last residue. D genes are given only for firm matches.

j_call	v_call	d_call	cdr3_aa
TRBJ1-1	TRBV14	TRBD1	ASSEGLRQGLNTEAF
TRBJ2-4	TRBV7-2	TRBD1	ASSKNRDSNIQY
TRBJ1-1	TRBV28	TRBD1	ASSRTGVGAEAF
TRBJ2-5	TRBV28	NA	ASSFSLRLQGGVQGTQY
TRBJ2-7	TRBV28	TRBD1	ASSRTSRGLYEQY
TRBJ2-5	TRBV28	NA	ASGGVGAETQY
TRBJ1-5	TRBV20-1	TRBD1	SARGQGPNQPQH
TRBJ2-5	TRBV18	TRBD1	ASSPPIRDRGTQY
TRBJ2-5	TRBV28	TRBD2	ASSLGLAGGQETQY
TRBJ1-5	TRBV6-2/TRBV6-3	NA	ASQGAGSRNNQPQH
TRBJ2-1	TRBV20-1	TRBD2	SAYPILEASGRSHNEQF
TRBJ2-2	TRBV30	NA	AWSVLNTGELF
TRBJ1-2	TRBV28	TRBD1	ALGSGTAIYGYT
TRBJ1-1	TRBV30	TRBD1	AWSGQGETEAF
TRBJ1-2	TRBV11-2	NA	ASSLGARSGYT
TRBJ2-7	TRBV27	NA	ASSLGVEQY
TRBJ1-1	TRBV6-1	NA	ASSEMGRMNTEAF
TRBJ1-2	TRBV6-1	NA	ASSEYGEGTYGYT
TRBJ2-7	TRBV27	NA	ASARDTWGEQY
TRBJ2-7	TRBV7-9	TRBD2	ASSLSSGGGYEQY
TRBJ2-5	TRBV6-2/TRBV6-3	TRBD2	ASSYSVGTSGEETQY
TRBJ1-1	TRBV19	NA	ASSILQGRTEAF
TRBJ1-1	TRBV6-2/TRBV6-3	TRBD1	ASSRGQLGGLEAF
TRBJ2-2	TRBV30	NA	AWSPGSSNTGELF
TRBJ1-1	TRBV6-2/TRBV6-3	NA	ASSSFDILNTEAF
TRBJ1-3	TRBV7-2	NA	ASSPGSSGNTIY
TRBJ1-3	TRBV30	NA	AWEFRASSGNTIY
TRBJ2-4	TRBV7-2	TRBD1	ASQQGVPPIQY
TRBJ1-1	TRBV29-1	NA	SVVDSKEETEAF
TRBJ2-2	TRBV28	TRBD2	ASDPGLAGGPPGELF
TRBJ1-2	TRBV28	NA	ASSHRQTYGYT
TRBJ1-2	TRBV18	TRBD1	ASSPPDRGNGYT
TRBJ1-2	TRBV30	NA	AWSVRADYGYT
TRBJ1-1	TRBV14	NA	ASSQRREHTEAF
TRBJ1-1	TRBV7-2	NA	ASSTAGRQNTEAF
TRBJ2-7	TRBV5-1	NA	ASSPRRTSYEQY
TRBJ1-1	TRBV11-2	TRBD1	ASTTGTGRLNTEAF
TRBJ2-7	TRBV12-3/TRBV12-4	TRBD2	ASSFGGLAGAYEQY
TRBJ1-2	TRBV5-1	TRBD1	ASSHGQGGGYT
TRBJ2-7	TRBV7-2	TRBD1	ASRLQGIVPFYEQY
TRBJ2-7	TRBV4-2	TRBD2	ASSQRGLAAPGGEQY
TRBJ1-5	TRBV12-3/TRBV12-4	NA	ASSLSGSSNQPQH
TRBJ2-7	TRBV20-1	NA	SATTGFSSYEQY
TRBJ1-6	TRBV12-3/TRBV12-4	NA	ASSWAGGLSSYNSPLH
TRBJ1-5	TRBV27	NA	ASSLLGVNQPQH
TRBJ2-2	TRBV7-9	TRBD1	ASSSPGGSTGELF
TRBJ1-1	TRBV6-1	NA	ASSTVGKAF
TRBJ1-6	TRBV28	NA	ASSELWGPNSPLH
TRBJ1-5	TRBV6-1	NA	ASSVHQDFNQPQH
TRBJ1-2	TRBV6-1	TRBD1	ASEDRGYLPRHGYT
TRBJ2-7	TRBV7-2	TRBD1	ASSLNRGLQQY
TRBJ2-7	TRBV24-1	NA	ATSDRTGYEQY
TRBJ1-6	TRBV5-1	NA	ASSLVTSSYNSPLH
TRBJ1-2	TRBV6-2/TRBV6-3	NA	ASIPTGTGKGTNYGYT
TRBJ1-2	TRBV24-1	NA	ATSDPGLFGYT
TRBJ1-2	TRBV6-1	NA	ASSSGARDYGYT
TRBJ2-2	TRBV28	NA	ASTRVQNTGELF
TRBJ2-7	TRBV12-3/TRBV12-4	NA	ASSSSGTFHEQY